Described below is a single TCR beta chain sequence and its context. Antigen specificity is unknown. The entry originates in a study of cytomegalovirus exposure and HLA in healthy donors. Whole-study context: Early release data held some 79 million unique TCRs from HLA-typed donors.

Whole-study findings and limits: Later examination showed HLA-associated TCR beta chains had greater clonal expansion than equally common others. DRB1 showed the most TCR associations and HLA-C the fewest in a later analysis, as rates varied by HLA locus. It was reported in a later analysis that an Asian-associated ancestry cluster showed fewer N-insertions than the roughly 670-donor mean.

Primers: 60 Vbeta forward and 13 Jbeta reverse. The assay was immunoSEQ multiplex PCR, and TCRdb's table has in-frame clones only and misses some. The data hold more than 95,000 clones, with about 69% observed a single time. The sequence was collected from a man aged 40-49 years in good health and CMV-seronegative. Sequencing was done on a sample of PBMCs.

CDR3 nucleotide sequence: TGTGCCAGCAGACCGAGATTTATGAACACTGAAGCTTTCTTT. Amino acid sequence: CASRPRFMNTEAFF. This chain joins TRBV5-6 and TRBJ1-1; D unresolved. This CDR3 is built from 14 residues. Germline-derived CDR1 and CDR2 are SGHDT and YYEEEE. V lost 5 bases to trimming and J lost 0 bases, with 11 bases between them.